A selection of T cell receptor beta chains follows, all from one sample in a study of OX40 agonist ivuxolimab in advanced cancers. The table came from immunoSEQ multiplex PCR; TCRdb's copy has only in-frame clones and leaves some out. The sample lists roughly 74,000 clones, more than 70% seen once, with approximately 2.1% in the top ten. This material consisted of CD4+ or CD8+ T cells sorted from blood, taken in a trial of the OX40 agonist ivuxolimab. Receptors were obtained from an adult with an advanced solid tumor such as melanoma, head and neck, liver or kidney cancer. Each CDR3 is given without its conserved first and last residue. Clone size is given for some rows only: seen once, a few or many times, or a class if the clone is expanded.

ASSQENTISGNTIY	NA	TRBV4-2	TRBJ1-3
ASSSPTGGAYGYT	NA	TRBV28	TRBJ1-2
AWSVRRGLARSSYNEQF	NA	TRBV30	TRBJ2-1
ASSPSGEGSNQPQH	NA	TRBV28	TRBJ1-5
ASSLTFREGGSNEQF	NA	TRBV28	TRBJ2-1
ASSQIHRSYEQY	NA	TRBV14	TRBJ2-7
ASSGGQTNQPQH	NA	TRBV2	TRBJ1-5
ASSLAGQIYNEQF	NA	TRBV11-1	TRBJ2-1
ASSRAGQGVSTDTQY	NA	TRBV4-3	TRBJ2-3
ASSLTGGADYGYT	NA	TRBV14	TRBJ1-2
ASSSGRGSSNQPQH	NA	TRBV7-9	TRBJ1-5
ASKLAGGGATGELF	many	TRBV7-9	TRBJ2-2
ASSLNEGGYT	NA	TRBV7-9	TRBJ1-2
ASSLPRDRGWVTEAF	NA	TRBV18	TRBJ1-1
ASSQEFGRVLGETQY	NA	TRBV14	TRBJ2-5
ASGSQGARTEAF	NA	TRBV12-5	TRBJ1-1
ASSPRGEGTEAF	NA	TRBV7-6	TRBJ1-1
ASSGDYEQY	NA	TRBV6-1	TRBJ2-7
AWRPQGYEGTEAF	NA	TRBV30	TRBJ1-1
ASMFVRGEQY	few	TRBV2	TRBJ2-7
ASRGDGLSEAF	NA	TRBV19	TRBJ1-1
ASSPGSSISPLH	NA	TRBV5-6	TRBJ1-6
ASSQQGNTEAF	NA	TRBV7-2	TRBJ1-1
ASSHDGQLYGYT	NA	TRBV5-5	TRBJ1-2
ATSREPPGQQEKLF	NA	TRBV15	TRBJ1-4
ASSTRRSSSTDTQY	NA	TRBV28	TRBJ2-3
ASSVRTSGNTIY	NA	TRBV9	TRBJ1-3
ASSLRPNEQF	NA	TRBV28	TRBJ2-1
ASSEVGDTQY	NA	TRBV6-1	TRBJ2-3
ASSNRQGSYNEQF	NA	TRBV7-8	TRBJ2-1
ASSPRAGPHGYT	NA	TRBV27	TRBJ1-2
ASKRQTNEKLF	few	TRBV6-1	TRBJ1-4
ASSATGSNQPQH	NA	TRBV18	TRBJ1-5
ASSSRGTSGVSSYNEQF	NA	TRBV7-9	TRBJ2-1
ASSVAPTDFYEQY	NA	TRBV9	TRBJ2-7
SGATNEKLF	NA	TRBV29-1	TRBJ1-4
ASSRDLGNTIY	NA	TRBV7-2	TRBJ1-3
ASSFSRDNEQF	NA	TRBV7-2	TRBJ2-1
ASSLLGTEAF	medium-sized	TRBV28	TRBJ1-1
ASSITGLAQNEQY	NA	TRBV28	TRBJ2-7
ASIPREFPYEQY	once	TRBV28	TRBJ2-7
ARSDGGDEKLF	NA	TRBV21-1	TRBJ1-4
ASSLESGQETQY	NA	TRBV7-2	TRBJ2-5
ASRRYLDEQF	NA	TRBV2	TRBJ2-1
ASSAHGVQKNTGELF	NA	TRBV28	TRBJ2-2
SVAGTGYSYEQY	NA	TRBV29-1	TRBJ2-7
ASSFPGDTQY	NA	TRBV7-3	TRBJ2-3
ASSLRSLPGGAGTEAF	NA	TRBV7-2	TRBJ1-1
ASSHTPAGTSGREQF	NA	TRBV4-2	TRBJ2-1